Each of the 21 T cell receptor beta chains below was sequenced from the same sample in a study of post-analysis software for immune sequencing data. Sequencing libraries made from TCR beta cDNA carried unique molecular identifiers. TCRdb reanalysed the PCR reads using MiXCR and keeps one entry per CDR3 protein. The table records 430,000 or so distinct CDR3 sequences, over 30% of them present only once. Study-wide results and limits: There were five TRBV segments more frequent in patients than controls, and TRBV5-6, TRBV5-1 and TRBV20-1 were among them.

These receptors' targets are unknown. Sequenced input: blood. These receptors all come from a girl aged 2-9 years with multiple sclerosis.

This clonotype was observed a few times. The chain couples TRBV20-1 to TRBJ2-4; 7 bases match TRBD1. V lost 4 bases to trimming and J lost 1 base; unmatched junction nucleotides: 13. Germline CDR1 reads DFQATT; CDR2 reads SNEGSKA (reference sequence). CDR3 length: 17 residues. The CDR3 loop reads CSANVRTGPMAKNIQYF. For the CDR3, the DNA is TGCAGTGCTAATGTCCGGACAGGCCCAATGGCCAAAAACATTCAGTACTTC.

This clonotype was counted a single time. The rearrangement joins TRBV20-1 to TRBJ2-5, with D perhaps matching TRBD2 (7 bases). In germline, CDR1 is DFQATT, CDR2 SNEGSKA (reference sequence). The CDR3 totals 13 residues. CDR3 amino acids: CSSRGAYTYKQYF. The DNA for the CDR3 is TGCAGCTCACGGGGGGCATACACCTACAAGCAGTACTTC.

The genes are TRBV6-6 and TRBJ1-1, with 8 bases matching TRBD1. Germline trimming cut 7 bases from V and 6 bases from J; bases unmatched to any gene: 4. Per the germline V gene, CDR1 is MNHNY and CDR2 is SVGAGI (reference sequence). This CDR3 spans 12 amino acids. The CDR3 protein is CASTTGDSEAFF. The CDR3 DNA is TGTGCCAGCACGACAGGGGATTCTGAAGCTTTCTTT.

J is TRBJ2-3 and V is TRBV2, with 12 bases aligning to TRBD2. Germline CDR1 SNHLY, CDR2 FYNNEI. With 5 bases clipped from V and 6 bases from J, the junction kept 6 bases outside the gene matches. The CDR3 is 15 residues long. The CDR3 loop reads CASSWTSGTKDTQYF. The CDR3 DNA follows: TGTGCCAGCAGTTGGACTAGCGGGACCAAGGATACGCAGTATTTT.

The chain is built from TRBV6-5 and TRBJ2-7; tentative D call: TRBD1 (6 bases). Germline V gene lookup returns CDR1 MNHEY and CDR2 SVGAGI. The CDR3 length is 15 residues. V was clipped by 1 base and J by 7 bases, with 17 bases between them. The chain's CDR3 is CASSYYYNRETEQYF. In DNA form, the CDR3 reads TGTGCCAGCAGTTACTATTACAACAGGGAAACAGAGCAGTACTTC.

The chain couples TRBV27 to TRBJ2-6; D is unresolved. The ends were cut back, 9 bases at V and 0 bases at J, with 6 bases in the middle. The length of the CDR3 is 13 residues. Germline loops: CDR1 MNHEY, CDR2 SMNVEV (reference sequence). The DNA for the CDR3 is TGTGCCAGTCATGCCTCTGGGGCCAACGTCCTGACTTTC. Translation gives CASHASGANVLTF.

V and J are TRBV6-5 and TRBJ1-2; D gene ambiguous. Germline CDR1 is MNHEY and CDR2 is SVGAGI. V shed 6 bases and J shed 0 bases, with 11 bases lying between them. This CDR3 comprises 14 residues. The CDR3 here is CASRPDITNYGYTF. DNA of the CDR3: TGTGCCAGCAGGCCCGACATCACTAACTATGGCTACACCTTC.

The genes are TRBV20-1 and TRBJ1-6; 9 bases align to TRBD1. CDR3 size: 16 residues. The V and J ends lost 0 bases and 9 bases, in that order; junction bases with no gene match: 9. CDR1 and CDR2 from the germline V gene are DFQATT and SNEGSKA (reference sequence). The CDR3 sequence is CSAREPWGQGTSPLHF. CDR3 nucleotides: TGCAGTGCTAGAGAACCTTGGGGACAGGGAACTTCACCCCTCCACTTT.

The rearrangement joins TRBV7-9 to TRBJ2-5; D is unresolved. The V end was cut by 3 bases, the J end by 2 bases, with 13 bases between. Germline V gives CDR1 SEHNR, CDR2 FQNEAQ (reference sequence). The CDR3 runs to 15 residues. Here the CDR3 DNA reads TGTGCCAGCAGCTTCTACGCCGGCCGACAAGAGACCCAGTACTTC. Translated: CASSFYAGRQETQYF.

The DNA for the CDR3 is TGTGCCAGCAGAGGTCTGGTCCGAAGCTACGAGCAGTACTTC. It encodes CASRGLVRSYEQYF. This sequence joins TRBV6-5 and TRBJ2-7, with unresolved D. This CDR3 is 14 amino acids long. Germline loops: CDR1 MNHEY, CDR2 SVGAGI. V dropped 6 bases and J dropped 3 bases, with 15 bases sitting between them.

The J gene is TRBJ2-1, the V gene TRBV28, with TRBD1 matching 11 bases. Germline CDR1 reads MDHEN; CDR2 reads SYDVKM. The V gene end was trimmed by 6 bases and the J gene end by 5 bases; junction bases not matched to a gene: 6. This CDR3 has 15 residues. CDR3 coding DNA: TGTGCCAGCAGCCCGGACAGGGGGCGTAACAATGAGCAGTTCTTC. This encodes CASSPDRGRNNEQFF.

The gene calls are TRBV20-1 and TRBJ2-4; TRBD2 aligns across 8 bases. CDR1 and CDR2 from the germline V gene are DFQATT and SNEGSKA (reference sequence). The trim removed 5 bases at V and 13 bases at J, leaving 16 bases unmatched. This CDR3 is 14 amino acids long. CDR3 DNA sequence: TGCAGTGCTCAAAACCAGGGACAAGCGGGGGAGCAGTACTTC. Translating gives CSAQNQGQAGEQYF.

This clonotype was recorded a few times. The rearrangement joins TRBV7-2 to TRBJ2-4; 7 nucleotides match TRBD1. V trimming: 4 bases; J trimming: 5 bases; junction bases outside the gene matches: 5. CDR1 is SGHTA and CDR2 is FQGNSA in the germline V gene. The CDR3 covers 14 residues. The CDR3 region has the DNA TGTGCCAGCAGCTGCCGGGACAGAGAAAACATTCAGTACTTC. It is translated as CASSCRDRENIQYF.

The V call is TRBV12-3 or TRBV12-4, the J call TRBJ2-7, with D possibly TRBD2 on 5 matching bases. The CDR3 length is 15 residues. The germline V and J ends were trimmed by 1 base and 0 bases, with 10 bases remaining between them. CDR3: CASSLERISSYEQYF. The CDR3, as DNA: TGTGCCAGCAGTTTAGAGCGGATCAGCTCCTACGAGCAGTACTTC.

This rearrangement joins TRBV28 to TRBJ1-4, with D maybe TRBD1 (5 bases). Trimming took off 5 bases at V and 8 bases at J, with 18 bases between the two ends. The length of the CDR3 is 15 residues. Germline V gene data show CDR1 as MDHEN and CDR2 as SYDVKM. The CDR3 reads CASSVRVVGREKLFF. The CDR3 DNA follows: TGTGCCAGCAGTGTCAGGGTTGTCGGTCGAGAAAAACTGTTTTTT.

CDR3 sequence reads: CASSLVPPNYGYTF. DNA of the CDR3: TGTGCCAGCAGTTTAGTCCCTCCTAACTATGGCTACACCTTC. The chain combines TRBV12-3 or TRBV12-4 with TRBJ1-2; D unresolved. CDR3 length equals 14 residues. V was trimmed by 1 base and J by 0 bases, leaving 6 bases between them.

CDR3 sequence (DNA): TGTGCCAGCAGTGAACGGGTTAATGGTGGCTTTGGAGCTAACTATGGCTACACCTTC. It translates to CASSERVNGGFGANYGYTF. This rearrangement joins TRBV6-1 to TRBJ1-2; D unclear. Germline CDR1 and CDR2: MNHNS and SASEGT. V was trimmed by 2 bases and J by 0 bases, leaving 22 bases between them. This CDR3 is built from 19 residues.

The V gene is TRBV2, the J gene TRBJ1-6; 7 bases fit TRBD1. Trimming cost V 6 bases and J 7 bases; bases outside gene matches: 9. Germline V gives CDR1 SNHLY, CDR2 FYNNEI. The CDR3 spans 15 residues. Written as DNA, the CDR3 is TGTGCCAGCAGCTGGGGACAGAGGGTAAATTCACCCCTCCACTTT. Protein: CASSWGQRVNSPLHF. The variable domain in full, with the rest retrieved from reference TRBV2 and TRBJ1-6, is EPEVTQTPSHQVTQMGQEVILRCVPISNHLYFYWYRQILGQKVEFLVSFYNNEISEKSEIFDDQFSVERPDGSNFTLKIRSTKLEDSAMYFCASSWGQRVNSPLHFGNGTRLTVT.

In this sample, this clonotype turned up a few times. In DNA form, the CDR3 reads TGCAGTGCCCTTTCCGGGACACTTAACAATGAGCAGTTCTTC. It translates to CSALSGTLNNEQFF. The chain joins TRBV20-1 to TRBJ2-1; D might be TRBD1 (6 bases). This CDR3 has 14 amino acids. Per germline, CDR1 DFQATT and CDR2 SNEGSKA (reference sequence). Deletions cut 6 bases from V and 5 bases from J, with 17 bases between.

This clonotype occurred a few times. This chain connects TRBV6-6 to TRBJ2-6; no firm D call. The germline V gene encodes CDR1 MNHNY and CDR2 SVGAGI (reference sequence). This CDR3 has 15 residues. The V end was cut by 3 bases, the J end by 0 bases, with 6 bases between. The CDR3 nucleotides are TGTGCCAGCAGTTATTCAGTCTCTGGGGCCAACGTCCTGACTTTC. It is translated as CASSYSVSGANVLTF.

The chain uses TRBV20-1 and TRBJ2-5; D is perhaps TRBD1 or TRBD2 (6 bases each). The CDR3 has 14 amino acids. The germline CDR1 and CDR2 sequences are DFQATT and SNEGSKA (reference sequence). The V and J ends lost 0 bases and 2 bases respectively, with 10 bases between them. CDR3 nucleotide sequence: TGCAGTGCTAGAGATTGGGGGGCGCAAGAGACCCAGTACTTC. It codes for CSARDWGAQETQYF.